This T cell receptor (beta chain) was observed in a study of blood T cell repertoires in COVID-19. Study in general: There were acute and convalescent COVID-19 samples, and they came from the United States, Italy and Spain.

TCRdb's table, derived via immunoSEQ multiplex PCR, lists solely in-frame clones and lacks some. Of more than 40,000 clones in the sample, around 90% were seen once. Specimen: peripheral blood. The source is a man aged 45 to 65 with active COVID-19.

The DNA for the CDR3 is TGCGCCAGCAAGATGACAACCAAGTGGTACTTC. Protein product: CASKMTTKWYF. V gene TRBV5-1 combines with J gene TRBJ2-4; the D is unclear. The V gene's germline CDR1 is SGHRS and CDR2 YFSETQ. The CDR3 runs 11 residues. Trimming removed 6 bases at V and 15 bases at J, with 16 bases between.